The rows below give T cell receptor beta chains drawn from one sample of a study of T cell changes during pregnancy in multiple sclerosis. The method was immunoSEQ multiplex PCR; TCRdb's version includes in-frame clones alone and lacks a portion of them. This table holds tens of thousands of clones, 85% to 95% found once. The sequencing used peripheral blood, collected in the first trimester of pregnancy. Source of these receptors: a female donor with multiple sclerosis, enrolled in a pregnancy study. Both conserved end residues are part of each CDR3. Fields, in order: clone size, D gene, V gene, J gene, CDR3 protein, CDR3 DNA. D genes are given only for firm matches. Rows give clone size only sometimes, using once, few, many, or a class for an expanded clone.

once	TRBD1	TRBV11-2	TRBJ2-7	CASSLAVGGRDRGSYEQYF	TGTGCCAGCAGCTTAGCCGTGGGCGGCCGGGACAGGGGTTCCTACGAGCAGTACTTC
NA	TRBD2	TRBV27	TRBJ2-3	CASSLRGAPDTQYF	TGTGCCAGCAGTTTGCGGGGGGCACCCGATACGCAGTATTTT
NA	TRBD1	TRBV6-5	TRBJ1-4	CATRDRDRDEKLFF	TGTGCCACCAGAGACCGGGACAGGGACGAAAAACTGTTTTTT
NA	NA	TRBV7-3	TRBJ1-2	CASSSTGGGYGYTF	TGTGCCAGCAGCAGCACCGGCGGGGGATACGGCTACACCTTC
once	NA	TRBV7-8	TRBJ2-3	CASSLETTTDTQYF	TGTGCCAGCAGCTTAGAGACAACCACAGATACGCAGTATTTT
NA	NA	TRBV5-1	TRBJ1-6	CASSLDQLANSPLHF	TGCGCCAGCAGCTTGGATCAGCTAGCTAATTCACCCCTCCACTTT
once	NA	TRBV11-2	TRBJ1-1	CASSLGGQGRTEAFF	TGTGCCAGCAGCTTAGGGGGGCAGGGGCGCACTGAAGCTTTCTTT
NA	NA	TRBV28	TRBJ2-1	CASSPTGLGRNNEQFF	TGTGCCAGCAGCCCTACGGGACTGGGTAGGAACAATGAGCAGTTCTTC
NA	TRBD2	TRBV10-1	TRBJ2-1	CASSGGSGTPYNEQFF	TGCGCCAGCAGTGGGGGCAGCGGGACCCCTTACAATGAGCAGTTCTTC
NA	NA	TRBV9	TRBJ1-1	CASTQGLLNTEAFF	TGTGCCAGCACCCAGGGCCTTCTGAACACTGAAGCTTTCTTT
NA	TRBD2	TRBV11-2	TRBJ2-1	CASSLGRLAGLSEQFF	TGTGCCAGCAGCTTAGGCCGACTAGCGGGATTAAGTGAGCAGTTCTTC
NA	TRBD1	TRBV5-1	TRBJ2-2	CATGQVASGELFF	TGCGCCACCGGACAGGTTGCGAGCGGGGAGCTGTTTTTT
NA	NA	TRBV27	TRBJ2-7	CASSLEAGYEQYF	TGTGCCAGCAGTTTAGAGGCGGGATACGAGCAGTACTTC
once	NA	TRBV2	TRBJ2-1	CASRLAGRSSYNEQFF	TGTGCCAGCAGACTAGCTGGGCGGAGCTCCTACAATGAGCAGTTCTTC
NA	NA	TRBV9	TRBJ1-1	CASSAQLRGGPEAFF	TGTGCCAGCAGCGCTCAGCTTCGGGGGGGTCCTGAAGCTTTCTTT
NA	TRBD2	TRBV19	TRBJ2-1	CASSREASGRVDEQFF	TGTGCCAGTAGTAGAGAGGCCAGCGGGAGGGTCGATGAGCAGTTCTTC
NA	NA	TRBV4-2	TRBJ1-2	CASSPPYGGVSQGYTF	TGTGCCAGCAGCCCCCCCTACGGAGGGGTTTCGCAGGGCTACACCTTC
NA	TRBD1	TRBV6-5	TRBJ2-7	CASSYSTGETYEQYF	TGTGCCAGCAGTTACTCGACAGGGGAAACCTACGAGCAGTACTTC
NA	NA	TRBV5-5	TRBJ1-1	CASSGGGREAFF	TGTGCCAGCAGCGGGGGGGGGCGCGAAGCTTTCTTT
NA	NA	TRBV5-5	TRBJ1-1	CASSLDRSNTEAFF	TGTGCCAGCAGCTTGGACAGGTCGAACACTGAAGCTTTCTTT
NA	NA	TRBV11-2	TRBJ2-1	CASSFRGRSSYNEQFF	TGTGCCAGCAGCTTCAGGGGACGAAGCTCCTACAATGAGCAGTTCTTC
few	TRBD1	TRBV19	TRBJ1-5	CASKAGQGNQPQHF	TGTGCCAGTAAGGCAGGACAGGGGAATCAGCCCCAGCATTTT
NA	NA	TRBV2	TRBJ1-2	CASSRGSNYGYTF	TGTGCCAGCAGTCGGGGTTCTAACTATGGCTACACCTTC
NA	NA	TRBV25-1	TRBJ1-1	CASSPIGVNTEAFF	TGTGCCAGCAGCCCCATAGGGGTGAACACTGAAGCTTTCTTT